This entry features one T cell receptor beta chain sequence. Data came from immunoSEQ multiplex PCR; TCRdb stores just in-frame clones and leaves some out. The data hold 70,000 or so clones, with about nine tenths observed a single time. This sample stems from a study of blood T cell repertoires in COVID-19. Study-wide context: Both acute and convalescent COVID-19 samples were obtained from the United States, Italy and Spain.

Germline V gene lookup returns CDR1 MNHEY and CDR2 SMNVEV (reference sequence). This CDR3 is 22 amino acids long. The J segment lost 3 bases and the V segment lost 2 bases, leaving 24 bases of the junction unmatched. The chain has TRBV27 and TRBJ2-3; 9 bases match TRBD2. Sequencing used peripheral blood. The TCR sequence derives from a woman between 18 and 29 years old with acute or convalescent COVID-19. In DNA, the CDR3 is TGTGCCAGCAGTTTAAGGCCCCGGGTAGGGCGGGAGGGCCGATTAATGACAGATACGCAGTATTTT. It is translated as CASSLRPRVGREGRLMTDTQYF.